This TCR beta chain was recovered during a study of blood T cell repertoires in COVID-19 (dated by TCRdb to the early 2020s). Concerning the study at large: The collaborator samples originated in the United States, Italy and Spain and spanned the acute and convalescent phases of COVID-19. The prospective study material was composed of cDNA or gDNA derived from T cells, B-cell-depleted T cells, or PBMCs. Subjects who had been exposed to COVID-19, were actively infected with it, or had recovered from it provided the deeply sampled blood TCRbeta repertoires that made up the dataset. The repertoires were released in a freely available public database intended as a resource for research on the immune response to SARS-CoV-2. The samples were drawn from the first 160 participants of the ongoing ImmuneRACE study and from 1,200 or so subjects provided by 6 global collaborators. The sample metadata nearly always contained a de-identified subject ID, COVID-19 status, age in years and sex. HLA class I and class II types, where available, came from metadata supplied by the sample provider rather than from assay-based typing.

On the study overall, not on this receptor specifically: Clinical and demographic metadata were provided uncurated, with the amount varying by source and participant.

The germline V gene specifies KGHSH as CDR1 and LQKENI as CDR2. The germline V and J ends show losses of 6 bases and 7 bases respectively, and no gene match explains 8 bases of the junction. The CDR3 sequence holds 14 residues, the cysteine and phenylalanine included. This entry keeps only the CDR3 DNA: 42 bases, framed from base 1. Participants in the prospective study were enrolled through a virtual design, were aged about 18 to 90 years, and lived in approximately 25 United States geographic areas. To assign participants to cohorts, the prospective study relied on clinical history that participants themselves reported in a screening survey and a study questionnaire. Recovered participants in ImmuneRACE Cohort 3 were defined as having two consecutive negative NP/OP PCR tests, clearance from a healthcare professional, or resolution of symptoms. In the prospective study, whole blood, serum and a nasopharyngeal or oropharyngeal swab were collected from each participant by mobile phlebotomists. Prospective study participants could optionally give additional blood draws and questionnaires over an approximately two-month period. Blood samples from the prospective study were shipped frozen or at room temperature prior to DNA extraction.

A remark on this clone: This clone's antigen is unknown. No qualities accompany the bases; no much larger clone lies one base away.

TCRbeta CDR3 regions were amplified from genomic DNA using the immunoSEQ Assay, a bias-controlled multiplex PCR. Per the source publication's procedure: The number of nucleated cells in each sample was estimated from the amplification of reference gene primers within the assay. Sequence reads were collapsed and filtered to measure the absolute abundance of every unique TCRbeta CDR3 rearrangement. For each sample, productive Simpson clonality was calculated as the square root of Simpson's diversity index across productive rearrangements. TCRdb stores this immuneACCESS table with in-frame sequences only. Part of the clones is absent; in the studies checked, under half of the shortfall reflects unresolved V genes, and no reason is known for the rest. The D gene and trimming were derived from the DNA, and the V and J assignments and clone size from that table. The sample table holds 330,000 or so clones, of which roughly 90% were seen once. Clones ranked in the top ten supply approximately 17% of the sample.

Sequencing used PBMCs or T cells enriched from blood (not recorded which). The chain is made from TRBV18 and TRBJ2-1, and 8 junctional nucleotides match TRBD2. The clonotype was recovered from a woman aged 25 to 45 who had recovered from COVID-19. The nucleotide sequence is TGTGCCAGCTCCCAACGGGGGACTAGGAATGAGCAGTTCTTC. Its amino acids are CASSQRGTRNEQFF. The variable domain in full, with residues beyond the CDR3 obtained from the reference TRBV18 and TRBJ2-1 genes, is NAGVMQNPRHLVRRRGQEARLRCSPMKGHSHVYWYRQLPEEGLKFMVYLQKENIIDESGMPKERFSAEFPKEGPSILRIQQVVRGDSAAYFCASSQRGTRNEQFFGPGTRLTVL.